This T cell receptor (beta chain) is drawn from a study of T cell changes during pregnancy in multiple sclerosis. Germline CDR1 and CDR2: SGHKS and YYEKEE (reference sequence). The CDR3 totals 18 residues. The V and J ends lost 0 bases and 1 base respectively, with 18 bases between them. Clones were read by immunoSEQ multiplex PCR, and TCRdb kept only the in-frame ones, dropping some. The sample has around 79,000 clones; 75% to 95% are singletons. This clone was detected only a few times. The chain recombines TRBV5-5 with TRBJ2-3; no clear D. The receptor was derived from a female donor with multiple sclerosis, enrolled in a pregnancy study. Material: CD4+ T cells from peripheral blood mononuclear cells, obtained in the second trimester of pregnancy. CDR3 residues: CASSLEWPSLGGTDTQYF. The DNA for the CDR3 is TGTGCCAGCAGCTTGGAGTGGCCCAGCCTAGGCGGCACAGATACGCAGTATTTT.